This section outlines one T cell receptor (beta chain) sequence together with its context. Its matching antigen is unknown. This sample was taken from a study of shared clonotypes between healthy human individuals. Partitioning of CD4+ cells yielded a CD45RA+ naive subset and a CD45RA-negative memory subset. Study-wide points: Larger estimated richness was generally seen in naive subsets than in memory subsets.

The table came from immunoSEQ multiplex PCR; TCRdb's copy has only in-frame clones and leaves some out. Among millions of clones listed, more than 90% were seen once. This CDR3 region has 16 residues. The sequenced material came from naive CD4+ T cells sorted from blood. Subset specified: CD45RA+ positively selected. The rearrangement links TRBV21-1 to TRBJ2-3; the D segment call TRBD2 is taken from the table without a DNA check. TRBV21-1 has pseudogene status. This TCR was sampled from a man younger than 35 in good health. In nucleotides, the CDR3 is TGTGCCAGCAGCAAAGACGTTCGGTCCATGCCAGATACGCAGTATTTT. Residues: CASSKDVRSMPDTQYF.